A selection of T cell receptor beta chains follows, all from one sample in a study of technical replicates of blood from several donors. Assay used: immunoSEQ multiplex PCR; TCRdb lists only in-frame clones, some missing. The table shows about 86,000 clones, with just over 95% occurring only once. The sequenced sample was T cells isolated from PBMCs. The receptors originated from a human donor in good health. Each CDR3 is given with its conserved first and last residue. The D gene is left open where the match is weak. A row's size may be missing; if present it is once, few, many or a size class.

TGTGCCTGGAGTGTACAACGGGCTTGGGGGACAGGGGATAACACTGAAGCTTTCTTT | CAWSVQRAWGTGDNTEAFF | TRBD1 | TRBJ1-1 | TRBV30 | NA
TGTGCCAGCAGTTCGCGACAGGATCGACCTATCGAGCAGTACTTC | CASSSRQDRPIEQYF | NA | TRBJ2-7 | TRBV28 | NA
TGTGCCACCAGCAGAGAGGCTAGCGGGAACGATTACAATGAGCAGTTCTTC | CATSREASGNDYNEQFF | TRBD2 | TRBJ2-1 | TRBV15 | NA
TGTGCCAGCAGCTTAACTAGCGGGTCACCCTACGAGCAGTACTTC | CASSLTSGSPYEQYF | TRBD2 | TRBJ2-7 | TRBV11-2 | once
TGTGCCAGCAGTGAGCAGGTTGTCGCTGAAGCTTTCTTT | CASSEQVVAEAFF | NA | TRBJ1-1 | TRBV2 | NA
TGTGCCAGCAGTTTTGGACAGGGGATTGACGAGCAGTACTTC | CASSFGQGIDEQYF | TRBD1 | TRBJ2-7 | TRBV27 | NA
TGTGCCAGCAGCGTGGGACAGGAGCTCCCCCTTTATGGCTACACCTTC | CASSVGQELPLYGYTF | TRBD1 | TRBJ1-2 | TRBV5-6 | NA
TGTGCCAGCAGCTTCCGGGACATCTTCTCCTACGAGCAGTACTTC | CASSFRDIFSYEQYF | NA | TRBJ2-7 | TRBV6-5 | NA
TGTGCCAGCACTCAGACAGGGGGGTACACCTTC | CASTQTGGYTF | TRBD1 | TRBJ1-2 | TRBV6-1 | NA
TGTGCCAGCAGCTTGAGCGGGGCTAACACCGGGGAGCTGTTTTTT | CASSLSGANTGELFF | TRBD2 | TRBJ2-2 | TRBV7-3 | NA
TGTGCCAGCAGCGTAGGTTTATTGGTGGCAGGGATTATCACAGATACGCAGTATTTT | CASSVGLLVAGIITDTQYF | NA | TRBJ2-3 | TRBV9 | NA
TGTGCCAGCAGCTTGGCGGGTAAGACTGAAGCTTTCTTT | CASSLAGKTEAFF | NA | TRBJ1-1 | TRBV5-5 | NA
TGCGCCAGCAGCCAAGTGGAGGAAGGTTGGGACGAGCAGTACTTC | CASSQVEEGWDEQYF | NA | TRBJ2-7 | TRBV4-1 | NA
TGTGCCAGCAGCTCGCGCTCCTACGAGCAGTACTTC | CASSSRSYEQYF | NA | TRBJ2-7 | TRBV13 | NA
TGTGCCAGTAGTATAGATGGGACATACGAGCAGTACTTC | CASSIDGTYEQYF | NA | TRBJ2-7 | TRBV19 | NA
TGTGCCAGCAGCAATAAGGGACAGGGAGGTCAGCCCCAGCATTTT | CASSNKGQGGQPQHF | NA | TRBJ1-5 | TRBV21-1 | NA